The subject of this entry is one T cell receptor (beta chain). Antigen specificity is unknown. The germline V gene encodes CDR1 SGHVS and CDR2 FQNEAQ. The V end lost 4 bases, the J end lost 0 bases, and 10 bases lay between the germline ends. The CDR3 length is 15 residues. TCRdb re-called the 5' RACE reads with MiXCR, one entry per CDR3 protein. The repertoire holds 300,000 to 400,000 distinct CDR3 sequences, roughly 9% seen once, with more than 8% in the top ten. This specimen belongs to a study of identical twins. Study conclusions and caveats: Low generation-probability sequences were in excess among twin-shared out-of-frame alpha sequences.

The TCR was taken from a woman between 50 and 59 years old in good health. This sequence joins TRBV7-8 and TRBJ2-1; D possibly corresponds to TRBD1 (6 bases). Sequencing input: naive T cells sorted from blood. The CDR3 protein is CASSSQGSSYNEQFF. In DNA form, the CDR3 reads TGTGCCAGCAGCTCCCAGGGGAGCTCCTACAATGAGCAGTTCTTC.